These 8 T cell receptor beta chains were all obtained from the same sample, sequenced in a study of blood T cell repertoires in COVID-19. The protocol was immunoSEQ multiplex PCR, while the TCRdb copy is restricted to in-frame clones and leaves out a portion. The table records 310,000 or so clones, 86% of them present only once. Sequencing input: peripheral blood. These TCRs come from a woman in her fifties or sixties with acute or convalescent COVID-19.

This clone has more than one count but fewer than ten. The rearrangement joins TRBV7-3 to TRBJ2-2; tentative D call: TRBD2 (6 bases). The V end was cut by 0 bases, the J end by 3 bases, with 8 bases between. The CDR3 contains 15 residues. Germline assignment: CDR1 SGHTA and CDR2 FQGTGA. CDR3 in amino acids: CASSLTGTHTGELFF. The CDR3 DNA sequence: TGTGCCAGCAGCTTAACCGGGACTCACACCGGGGAGCTGTTTTTT.

The J gene is TRBJ1-1, the V gene TRBV18; D is uncertain. CDR1 KGHSH and CDR2 LQKENI come from the germline V gene. The CDR3 length is 14 residues. V lost 2 bases and J 0 bases, leaving 7 bases between the germline ends. The CDR3 loop reads CASSPGRLNTEAFF. As DNA, the CDR3 is TGTGCCAGCTCACCAGGGCGCTTGAACACTGAAGCTTTCTTT.

This sequence joins TRBV28 and TRBJ2-7; 8 nucleotides align to TRBD2. The CDR3 extends over 12 amino acids. V shed 8 bases and J 6 bases; nucleotides not matched to a gene: 6. In germline, CDR1 is MDHEN, CDR2 SYDVKM. CDR3 nucleotides: TGTGCCAGCTGCATAGCGGGGTTCGAGCAGTACTTC. Translation gives CASCIAGFEQYF.

This chain joins TRBV2 and TRBJ2-5, with 10 bases identical to TRBD2. The CDR3 is 13 residues long. The V segment lost 11 bases and the J segment 1 base; nucleotides outside the gene matches: 4. CDR1 and CDR2 (germline): SNHLY, FYNNEI. CDR3 residues: CAGQREGQETQYF. The CDR3, as DNA: TGTGCCGGTCAGCGGGAGGGCCAAGAGACCCAGTACTTC.

The chain links TRBV9 to TRBJ2-7; TRBD2 matches 11 bases. Germline V gives CDR1 SGDLS, CDR2 YYNGEE. This CDR3 comprises 15 residues. After removal of 0 bases from V and 3 bases from J, the junction contained 2 bases not matched to a gene. The CDR3 DNA reads as TGTGCCAGCAGCGTAGGACTAGCGGGACTCTACGAGCAGTACTTC. This codes for CASSVGLAGLYEQYF.

J is TRBJ2-1 and V is TRBV7-9, with 8 nucleotides matching TRBD1. Germline trimming cut 5 bases from V and 9 bases from J; bases unmatched to any gene: 3. Germline V gene data show CDR1 as SEHNR and CDR2 as FQNEAQ (reference sequence). The CDR3 totals 12 residues. In DNA, the CDR3 is TGTGCCAGCAGCCAAGGGACAGGTGAGCAGTTCTTC. This codes for CASSQGTGEQFF.

The chain combines TRBV28 with TRBJ2-7; 7 positions agree with TRBD1. The germline V gene encodes CDR1 MDHEN and CDR2 SYDVKM. The CDR3 contains 13 residues. J gave up 1 base and V 8 bases, and 5 bases lay outside the gene matches. CDR3 sequence: CASGGQHSYEQYF. Here the CDR3 DNA reads TGTGCCAGCGGGGGACAGCATTCCTACGAGCAGTACTTC.

This clone was seen once. The rearrangement links TRBV3-1 (or the pseudogene TRBV3-2) to TRBJ1-4, with TRBD1 matching 7 bases. J lost 8 bases, V lost 4 bases, and 13 bases had no gene match. The CDR3 is made up of 16 amino acids. CDR1 and CDR2 (germline): LGHDT, YNNKEL (reference sequence). The DNA of the CDR3 is TGTGCCAGCAGCCGAAACAGGGGCCATGCCAGGGAAAAACTGTTTTTT. It yields the protein CASSRNRGHAREKLFF.